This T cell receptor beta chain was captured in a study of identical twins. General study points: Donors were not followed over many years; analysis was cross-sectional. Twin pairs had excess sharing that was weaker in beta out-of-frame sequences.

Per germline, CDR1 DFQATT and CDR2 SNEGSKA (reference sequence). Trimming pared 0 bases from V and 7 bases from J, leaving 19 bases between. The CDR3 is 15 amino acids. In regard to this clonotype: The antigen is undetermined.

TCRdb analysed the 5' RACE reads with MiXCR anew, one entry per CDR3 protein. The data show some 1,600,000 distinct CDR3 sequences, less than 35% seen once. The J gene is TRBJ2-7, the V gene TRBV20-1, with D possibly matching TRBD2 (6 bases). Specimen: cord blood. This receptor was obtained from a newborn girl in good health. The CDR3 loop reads CSARDLTRFHNEQYF. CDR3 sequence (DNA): TGCAGTGCTAGAGATCTGACTAGGTTTCACAATGAGCAGTACTTC.